These T cell receptor beta chains were read from a single sample in a study of T cells after yellow fever vaccination. TCRdb redid the calling of the 5' RACE reads with MiXCR, one entry per CDR3 protein. The data hold about 220,000 distinct CDR3 sequences, with approximately 3.2% observed a single time. Here the sequenced sample was CD4+ T cells sorted from PBMCs, taken 10 days after the yellow fever booster vaccination. Every receptor here comes from a man aged 18 to 29 who received the YFV17D yellow fever vaccine. CDR3s include the opening cysteine and the closing phenylalanine or tryptophan. The D gene is left open where the match is weak. The size field is filled for only some rows; it gives once, few, many or a size class.

v_gene	d_gene	abundance	j_gene	CDR3nt	CDR3aa
TRBV20-1	TRBD1	few	TRBJ1-6	TGCAGTGCTAGCCGGGACAGGGTTTCACCCCTCCACTTT	CSASRDRVSPLHF
TRBV5-1	TRBD1	many	TRBJ2-3	TGCGCCAGCAGCCCCGGACAGGGTGAAGATACGCAGTATTTT	CASSPGQGEDTQYF
TRBV7-3	NA	NA	TRBJ2-1	TGTGCCAGCAGTTCGGGGAGACTAAACAATGAGCAGTTCTTC	CASSSGRLNNEQFF
TRBV7-2	TRBD2	few	TRBJ2-1	TGTGCCAGCAGCACGCCTAGCGGGGGGGCGTACAATGAGCAGTTCTTC	CASSTPSGGAYNEQFF
TRBV29-1	NA	many	TRBJ2-1	TGCAGCGTTGAGGGGTACAATGAGCAGTTCTTC	CSVEGYNEQFF
TRBV5-1	TRBD1	many	TRBJ2-5	TGTGCCAGCAGCTTGGGGACAGATCAAGAGACCCAGTACTTC	CASSLGTDQETQYF
TRBV12-3/TRBV12-4	NA	many	TRBJ2-2	TGTGCCAGCAGTTCCATACCGAACACCGGGGAGCTGTTTTTT	CASSSIPNTGELFF
TRBV5-1	NA	NA	TRBJ1-5	TGCGCCAGCAGCTTGGATGCCGAAAGGCAGCCCCAGCATTTT	CASSLDAERQPQHF
TRBV6-2/TRBV6-3	NA	NA	TRBJ2-7	TGTGCCAGCAGTTACGTGGGCGCCTCCTACGAGCAGTACTTC	CASSYVGASYEQYF
TRBV9	NA	NA	TRBJ2-1	TGTGCCAGCAGCGTAGGTGGGGGGCCTAGCAATGAGCAGTTCTTC	CASSVGGGPSNEQFF
TRBV6-6	NA	few	TRBJ1-1	TGTGCCAGCAGTCGGACACCCCTTGGGAACACTGAAGCTTTCTTT	CASSRTPLGNTEAFF
TRBV28	TRBD1	NA	TRBJ2-6	TGTGCCAGCAGTTCAGGGACAGGGACTGGGGCCAACGTCCTGACTTTC	CASSSGTGTGANVLTF
TRBV20-1	NA	many	TRBJ2-7	TGCAGTGCTAGAGACTATACCCTCAACGAGCAGTACTTC	CSARDYTLNEQYF
TRBV7-9	TRBD1	NA	TRBJ2-1	TGTGCCAGCAGCTTAAGAGGAGCGGGACAGGGTAATGAGCAGTTCTTC	CASSLRGAGQGNEQFF
TRBV5-1	NA	many	TRBJ2-1	TGCGCCAGCAGCTTGGATTCGAGCTCCTACAATGAGCAGTTCTTC	CASSLDSSSYNEQFF
TRBV9	TRBD2	few	TRBJ2-3	TGTGCCAGCAGTGAATGGACGGGGGAGGGAGATACGCAGTATTTT	CASSEWTGEGDTQYF
TRBV7-2	NA	many	TRBJ2-3	TGTGCCAGCAGCTTAGATATTAGAGATACGCAGTATTTT	CASSLDIRDTQYF